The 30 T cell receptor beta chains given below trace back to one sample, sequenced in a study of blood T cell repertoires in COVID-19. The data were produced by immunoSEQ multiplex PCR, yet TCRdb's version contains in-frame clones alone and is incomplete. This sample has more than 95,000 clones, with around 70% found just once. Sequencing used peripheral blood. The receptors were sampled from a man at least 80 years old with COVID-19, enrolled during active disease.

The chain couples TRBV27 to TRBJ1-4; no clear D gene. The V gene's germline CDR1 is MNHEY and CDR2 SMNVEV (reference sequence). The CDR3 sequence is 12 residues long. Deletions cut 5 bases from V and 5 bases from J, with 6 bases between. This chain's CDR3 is CASSSLNEKLFF. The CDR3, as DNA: TGTGCCAGCAGTAGCCTGAATGAAAAACTGTTTTTT.

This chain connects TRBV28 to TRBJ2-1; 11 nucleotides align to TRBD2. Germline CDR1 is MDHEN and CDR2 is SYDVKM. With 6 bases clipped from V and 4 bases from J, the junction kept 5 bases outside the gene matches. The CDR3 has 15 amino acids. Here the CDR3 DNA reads TGTGCCAGCAGCAGACTAGCGGGGCATTACAATGAGCAGTTCTTC. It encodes CASSRLAGHYNEQFF. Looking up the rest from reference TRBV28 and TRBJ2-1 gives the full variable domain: DVKVTQSSRYLVKRTGEKVFLECVQDMDHENMFWYRQDPGLGLRLIYFSYDVKMKEKGDIPEGYSVSREKKERFSLILESASTNQTSMYLCASSRLAGHYNEQFFGPGTRLTVL.

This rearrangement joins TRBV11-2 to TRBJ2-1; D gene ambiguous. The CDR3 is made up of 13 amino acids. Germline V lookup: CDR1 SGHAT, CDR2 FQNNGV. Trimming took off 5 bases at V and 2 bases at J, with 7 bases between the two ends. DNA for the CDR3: TGTGCCAGCAGCACCGAGGCCTACAATGAGCAGTTCTTC. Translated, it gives CASSTEAYNEQFF. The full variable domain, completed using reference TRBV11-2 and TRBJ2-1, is EAGVAQSPRYKIIEKRQSVAFWCNPISGHATLYWYQQILGQGPKLLIQFQNNGVVDDSQLPKDRFSAERLKGVDSTLKIQPAKLEDSAVYLCASSTEAYNEQFFGPGTRLTVL.

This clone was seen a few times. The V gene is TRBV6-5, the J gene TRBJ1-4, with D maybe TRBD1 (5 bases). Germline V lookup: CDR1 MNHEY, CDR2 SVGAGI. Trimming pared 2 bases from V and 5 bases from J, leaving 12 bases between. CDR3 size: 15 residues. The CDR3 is CASSYGQGQNEKLFF. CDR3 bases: TGTGCCAGCAGTTACGGGCAGGGCCAGAATGAAAAACTGTTTTTT.

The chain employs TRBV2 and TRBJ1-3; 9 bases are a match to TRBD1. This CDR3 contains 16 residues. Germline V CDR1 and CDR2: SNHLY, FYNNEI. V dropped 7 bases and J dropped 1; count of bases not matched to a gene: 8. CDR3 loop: CASNRGLGRSGNTIYF. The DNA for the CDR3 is TGTGCCAGCAACAGGGGGCTTGGTCGGTCTGGAAACACCATATATTTT.

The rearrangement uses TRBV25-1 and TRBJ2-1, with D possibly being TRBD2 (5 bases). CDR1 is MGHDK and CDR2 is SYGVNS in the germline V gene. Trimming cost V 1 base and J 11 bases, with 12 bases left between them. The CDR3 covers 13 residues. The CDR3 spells CASSELRAGKQFF. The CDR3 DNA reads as TGTGCCAGCAGTGAATTACGGGCGGGTAAGCAGTTCTTC. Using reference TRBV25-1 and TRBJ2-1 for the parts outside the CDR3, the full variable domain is EADIYQTPRYLVIGTGKKITLECSQTMGHDKMYWYQQDPGMELHLIHYSYGVNSTEKGDLSSESTVSRIRTEHFPLTLESARPSHTSQYLCASSELRAGKQFFGPGTRLTVL.

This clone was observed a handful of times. CDR3 sequence: CASSSGGGSPLHF. CDR3 coding DNA: TGTGCCAGCAGCTCAGGGGGAGGATCACCCCTCCACTTT. V is TRBV7-6 and J is TRBJ1-6, with TRBD1 matching over 7 bases. CDR1 is SGHVS and CDR2 is FNYEAQ in the germline V gene. This CDR3 region has 13 residues. The V and J ends lost 4 bases and 10 bases, in that order; junction bases with no gene match: 4.

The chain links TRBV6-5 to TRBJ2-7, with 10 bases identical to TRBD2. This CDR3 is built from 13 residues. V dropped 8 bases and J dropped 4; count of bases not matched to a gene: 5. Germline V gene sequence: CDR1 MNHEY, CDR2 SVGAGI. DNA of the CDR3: TGTGCCAGCTCGCTAGCGGGAGTATACGAGCAGTACTTC. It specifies CASSLAGVYEQYF.

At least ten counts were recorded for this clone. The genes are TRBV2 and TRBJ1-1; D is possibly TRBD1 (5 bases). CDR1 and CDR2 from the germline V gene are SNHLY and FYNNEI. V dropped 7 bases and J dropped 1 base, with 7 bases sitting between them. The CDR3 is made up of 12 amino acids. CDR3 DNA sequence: TGTGCCAGCAACACAGGGAACACTGAAGCTTTCTTT. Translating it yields CASNTGNTEAFF.

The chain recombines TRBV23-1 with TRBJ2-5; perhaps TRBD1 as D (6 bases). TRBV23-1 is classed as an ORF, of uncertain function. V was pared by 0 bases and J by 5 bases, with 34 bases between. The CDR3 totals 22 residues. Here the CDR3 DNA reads TGCGCCAGCAGTCAATCTGAGGGGGAAGTGAATCCCAGACCACCCAGGGTGGAGACCCAGTACTTC. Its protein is CASSQSEGEVNPRPPRVETQYF.

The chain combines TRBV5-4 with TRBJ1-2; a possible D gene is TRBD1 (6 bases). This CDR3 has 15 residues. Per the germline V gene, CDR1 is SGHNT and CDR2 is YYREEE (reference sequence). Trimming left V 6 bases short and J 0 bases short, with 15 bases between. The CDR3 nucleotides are TGTGCCAGCATGAGACAGGACCCCACTAACTATGGCTACACCTTC. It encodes CASMRQDPTNYGYTF.

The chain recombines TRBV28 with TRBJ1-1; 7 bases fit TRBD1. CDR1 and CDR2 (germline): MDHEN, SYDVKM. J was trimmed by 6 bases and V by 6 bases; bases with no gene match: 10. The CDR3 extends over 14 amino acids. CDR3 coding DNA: TGTGCCAGCAGCGCCACCGACAGGGCCTCTGAAGCTTTCTTT. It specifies CASSATDRASEAFF.

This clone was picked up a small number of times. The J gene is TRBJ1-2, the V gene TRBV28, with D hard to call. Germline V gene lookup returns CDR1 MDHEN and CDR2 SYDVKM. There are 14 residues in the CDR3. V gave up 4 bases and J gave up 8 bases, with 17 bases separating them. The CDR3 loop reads CASSSNPLVWGYTF. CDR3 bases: TGTGCCAGCAGTTCTAACCCCCTTGTGTGGGGCTACACCTTC.

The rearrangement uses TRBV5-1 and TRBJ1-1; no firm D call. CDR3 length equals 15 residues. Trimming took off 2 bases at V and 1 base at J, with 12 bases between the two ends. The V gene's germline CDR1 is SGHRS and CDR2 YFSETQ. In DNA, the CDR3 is TGCGCCAGCAGCTTATTTACCGGGAAGAACACTGAAGCTTTCTTT. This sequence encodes CASSLFTGKNTEAFF.

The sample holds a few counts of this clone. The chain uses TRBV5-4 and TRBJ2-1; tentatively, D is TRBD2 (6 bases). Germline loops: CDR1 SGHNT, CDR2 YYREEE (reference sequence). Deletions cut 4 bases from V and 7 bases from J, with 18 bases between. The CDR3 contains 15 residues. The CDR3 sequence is CASSGTGGPLNEQFF. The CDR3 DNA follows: TGTGCCAGCAGCGGAACCGGAGGGCCGTTGAATGAGCAGTTCTTC.

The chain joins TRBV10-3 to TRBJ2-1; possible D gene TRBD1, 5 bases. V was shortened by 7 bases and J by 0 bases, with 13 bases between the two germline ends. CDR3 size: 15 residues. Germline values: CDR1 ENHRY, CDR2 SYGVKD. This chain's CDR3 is CAIKTGQSSYNEQFF. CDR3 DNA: TGTGCCATCAAAACAGGCCAAAGCTCCTACAATGAGCAGTTCTTC.

CDR3 sequence: CASSYTGDEQYF. CDR3 nucleotides: TGCGCCAGCAGCTATACGGGGGACGAGCAGTACTTC. The chain is built from TRBV5-1 and TRBJ2-7; TRBD2 is a possible D gene (6 bases). V was cut by 3 bases and J by 5 bases, with 9 bases left in between. The CDR3 totals 12 residues. In germline, CDR1 is SGHRS, CDR2 YFSETQ.

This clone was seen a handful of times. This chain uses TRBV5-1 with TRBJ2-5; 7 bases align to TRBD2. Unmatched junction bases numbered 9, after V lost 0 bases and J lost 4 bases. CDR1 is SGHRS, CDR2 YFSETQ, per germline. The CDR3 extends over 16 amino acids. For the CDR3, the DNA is TGCGCCAGCAGCTTGGCGCAGCGGGGAGGCTTAGAGACCCAGTACTTC. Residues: CASSLAQRGGLETQYF.

CDR3 bases: TGTGCCAGCAGTCTAACGTCCACAGGGTCCTACGAGCAGTACTTC. Amino acids: CASSLTSTGSYEQYF. This chain joins TRBV28 and TRBJ2-7; TRBD1 might be the D (6 bases). Trimming stripped 5 bases from V and 1 base from J, with 15 bases between. The V gene's germline CDR1 is MDHEN and CDR2 SYDVKM. The CDR3 spans 15 residues.

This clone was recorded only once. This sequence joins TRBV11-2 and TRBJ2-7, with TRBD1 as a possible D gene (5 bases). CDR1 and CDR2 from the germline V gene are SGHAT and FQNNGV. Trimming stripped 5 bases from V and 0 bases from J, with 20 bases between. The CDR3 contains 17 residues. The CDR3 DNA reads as TGTGCCAGCAGCGCCGGGCCGCAGGGATATAACTCCTACGAGCAGTACTTC. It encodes CASSAGPQGYNSYEQYF.

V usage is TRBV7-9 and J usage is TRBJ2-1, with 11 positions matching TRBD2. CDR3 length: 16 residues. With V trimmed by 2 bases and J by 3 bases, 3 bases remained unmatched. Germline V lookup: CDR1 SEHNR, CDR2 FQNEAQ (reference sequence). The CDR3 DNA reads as TGTGCCAGCAGCTTAACTAGCGGGAGACACTACAATGAGCAGTTCTTC. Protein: CASSLTSGRHYNEQFF.

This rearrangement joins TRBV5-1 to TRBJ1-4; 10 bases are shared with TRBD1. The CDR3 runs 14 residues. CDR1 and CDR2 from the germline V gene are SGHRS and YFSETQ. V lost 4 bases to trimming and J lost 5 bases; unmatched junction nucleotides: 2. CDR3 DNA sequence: TGCGCCAGCAGCATGGGACAGGGGAATGAAAAACTGTTTTTT. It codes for CASSMGQGNEKLFF. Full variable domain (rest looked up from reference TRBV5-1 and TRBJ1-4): KAGVTQTPRYLIKTRGQQVTLSCSPISGHRSVSWYQQTPGQGLQFLFEYFSETQRNKGNFPGRFSGRQFSNSRSEMNVSTLELGDSALYLCASSMGQGNEKLFFGSGTQLSVL.

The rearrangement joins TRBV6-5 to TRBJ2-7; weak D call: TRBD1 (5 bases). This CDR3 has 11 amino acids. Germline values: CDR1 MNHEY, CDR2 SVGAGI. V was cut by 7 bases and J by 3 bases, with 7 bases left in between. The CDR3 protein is CASTDSYEQYF. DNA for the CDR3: TGTGCCAGCACCGACAGCTACGAGCAGTACTTC.

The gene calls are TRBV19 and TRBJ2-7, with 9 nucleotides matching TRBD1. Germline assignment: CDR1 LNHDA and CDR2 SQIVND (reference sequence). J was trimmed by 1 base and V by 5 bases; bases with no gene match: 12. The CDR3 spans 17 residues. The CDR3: CASSPSPSGQGSYEQYF. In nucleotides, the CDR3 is TGTGCCAGTAGTCCATCCCCGTCCGGACAGGGGTCCTACGAGCAGTACTTC.

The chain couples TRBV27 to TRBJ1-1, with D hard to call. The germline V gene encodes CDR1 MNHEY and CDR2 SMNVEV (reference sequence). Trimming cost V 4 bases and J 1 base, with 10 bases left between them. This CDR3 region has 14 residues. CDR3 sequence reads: CASSYHRANTEAFF. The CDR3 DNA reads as TGTGCCAGCAGTTATCACCGAGCGAACACTGAAGCTTTCTTT.

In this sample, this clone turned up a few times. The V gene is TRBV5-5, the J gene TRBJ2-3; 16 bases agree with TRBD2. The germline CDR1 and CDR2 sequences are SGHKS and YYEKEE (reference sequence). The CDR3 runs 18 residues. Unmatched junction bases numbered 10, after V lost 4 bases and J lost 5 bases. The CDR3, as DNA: TGTGCCAGCAGCCGGGGGAGGGGACTAGCGGGAGGGGAAGATACGCAGTATTTT. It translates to CASSRGRGLAGGEDTQYF.

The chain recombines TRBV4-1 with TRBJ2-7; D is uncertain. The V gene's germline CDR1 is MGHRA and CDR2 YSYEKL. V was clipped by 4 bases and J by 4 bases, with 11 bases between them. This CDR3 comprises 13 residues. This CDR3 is CASSLNILYEQYF. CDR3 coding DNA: TGCGCCAGCAGCCTCAATATTCTATACGAGCAGTACTTC.

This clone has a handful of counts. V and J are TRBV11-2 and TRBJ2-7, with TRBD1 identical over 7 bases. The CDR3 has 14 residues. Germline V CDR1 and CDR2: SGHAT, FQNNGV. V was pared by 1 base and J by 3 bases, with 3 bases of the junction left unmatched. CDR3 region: CASSLGRGNYEQYF. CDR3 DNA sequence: TGTGCCAGCAGCTTAGGCAGGGGGAACTACGAGCAGTACTTC.

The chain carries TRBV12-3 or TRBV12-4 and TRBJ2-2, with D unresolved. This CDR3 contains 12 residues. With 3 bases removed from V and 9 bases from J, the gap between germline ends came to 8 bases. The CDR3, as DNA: TGTGCCAGCAGTTTCATCCGGTGGGAGCTGTTTTTT. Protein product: CASSFIRWELFF.

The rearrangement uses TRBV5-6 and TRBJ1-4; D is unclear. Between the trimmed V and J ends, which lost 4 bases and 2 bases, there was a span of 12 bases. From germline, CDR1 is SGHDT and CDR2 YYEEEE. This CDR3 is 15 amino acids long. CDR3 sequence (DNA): TGTGCCAGCAGCCTGACGGGAGTGACTAATGAAAAACTGTTTTTT. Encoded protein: CASSLTGVTNEKLFF.